This TCR beta chain was sequenced for a study of OX40 agonist ivuxolimab in advanced cancers. Study-level background: Patients in the trial were receiving intravenous ivuxolimab every 2 weeks, at doses of 0.01 to 10 mg/kg.

TCRdb keeps only in-frame clones here, not all; method: immunoSEQ multiplex PCR. Of about 69,000 clones detected, more than 75% appear once; the ten largest clones hold 6.1%. This clonotype was obtained from an adult with an advanced solid tumor such as melanoma, head and neck, liver or kidney cancer. Specimen: CD4+ or CD8+ T cells sorted from blood, collected in a trial of the OX40 agonist ivuxolimab.

CDR3 in amino acids: CASSYSQGRNYGYTF. The CDR3 DNA sequence: TGTGCCAGTAGTTATTCACAGGGGCGTAACTATGGCTACACCTTC. The gene calls are TRBV19 and TRBJ1-2; 7 bases agree with TRBD1. CDR3 size: 15 residues. Germline CDR1 and CDR2: LNHDA and SQIVND (reference sequence). The ends lost 5 bases at V and 1 base at J; junction bases unmatched: 7.